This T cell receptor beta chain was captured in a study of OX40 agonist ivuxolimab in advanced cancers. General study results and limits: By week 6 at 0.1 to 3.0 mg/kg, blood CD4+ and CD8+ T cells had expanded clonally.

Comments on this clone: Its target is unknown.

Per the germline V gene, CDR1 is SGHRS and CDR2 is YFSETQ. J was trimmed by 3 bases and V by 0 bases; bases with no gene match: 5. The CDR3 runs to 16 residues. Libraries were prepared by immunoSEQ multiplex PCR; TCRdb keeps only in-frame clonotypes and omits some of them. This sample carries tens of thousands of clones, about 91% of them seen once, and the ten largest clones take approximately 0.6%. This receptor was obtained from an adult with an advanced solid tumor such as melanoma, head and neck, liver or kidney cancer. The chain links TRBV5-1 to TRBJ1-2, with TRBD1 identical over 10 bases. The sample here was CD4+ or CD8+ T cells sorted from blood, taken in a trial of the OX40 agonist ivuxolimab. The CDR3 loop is CASSLEGQGVHYGYTF. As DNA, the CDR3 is TGCGCCAGCAGCTTGGAAGGACAGGGGGTACACTATGGCTACACCTTC.